These 14 T cell receptor beta chains share one sample of origin, sequenced in a study of cytomegalovirus exposure and HLA in healthy donors (dated by TCRdb to about 2017). To prepare the library, the immunoSEQ multiplex PCR assay was applied. For the multiplex PCR, a mixture combining 60 forward primers for TCR Vbeta segments and 13 reverse primers for TCR Jbeta segments was used. The source is immuneACCESS, and TCRdb retained only in-frame sequences with V and J called. Part of the clones is not carried over; for the studies checked, unresolved V genes explain less than half of this, and the remainder is unexplained. Recorded for this sample are about 120,000 clones; over 70% of them occurred a single time. Approximately 1.5% of the sample goes to the ten largest clones. Input material: PBMCs. The origin of the receptors is a woman aged 18-29 years in good health and CMV-seronegative.

The chain has TRBV6-5 and TRBJ2-7; maybe TRBD2 (5 bases). CDR3 length: 15 residues. Trimming stripped 5 bases from V and 4 bases from J, with 18 bases between. Germline loops: CDR1 MNHEY, CDR2 SVGAGI. CDR3 in DNA: TGTGCCAGCAGTACTAGGAGACTGGGGTCGTACGAGCAGTACTTC. Protein: CASSTRRLGSYEQYF.

The chain has TRBV4-1 and TRBJ1-1, with 10 bases that match TRBD1. The CDR3 is made up of 14 amino acids. J gave up 5 bases and V 7 bases, and 7 bases lay outside the gene matches. Looked up from germline, CDR1 is MGHRA and CDR2 is YSYEKL. The CDR3 DNA reads TGCGCCAGCACCAGGGACAGGGGAGGTACTGAAGCTTTCTTT. Translation: CASTRDRGGTEAFF.

The chain couples TRBV5-6 to TRBJ1-2, with D possibly TRBD1 on 6 matching bases. Trimming took off 3 bases at V and 2 bases at J, with 14 bases between the two ends. The CDR3 has 15 amino acids. CDR1 is SGHDT and CDR2 is YYEEEE in the germline V gene. As DNA, the CDR3 is TGTGCCAGCAGCTCCCTGGGGCAGGGGAACTATGGCTACACCTTC. Translated, it gives CASSSLGQGNYGYTF.

The V call is TRBV28, the J call TRBJ1-5; D possibly corresponds to TRBD1 (5 bases). The CDR3 is made up of 15 amino acids. Germline V gene lookup returns CDR1 MDHEN and CDR2 SYDVKM. V gave up 5 bases and J gave up 2 bases, with 13 bases separating them. The CDR3: CASSPEGAGNQPQHF. DNA for the CDR3: TGTGCCAGCAGTCCAGAAGGGGCAGGCAATCAGCCCCAGCATTTT.

This clone was found a few times. One end of the junction is discordant with germline, which a read error may explain. This chain links TRBV12-5 with TRBJ2-1; tentatively, D is TRBD2 (6 bases). The length of the CDR3 is 17 residues. Germline CDR1 is LGHNT and CDR2 is FRNRAP. CDR3 bases: TGTGCTAGTGGTTTGGCCTTCGGCGGGGCCTCCTTCAATGAGCAGTTCTTC. It is translated as CASGLAFGGASFNEQFF.

The V and J genes are TRBV5-1 and TRBJ2-3; D is perhaps TRBD2 (6 bases). The V end lost 6 bases, the J end lost 6 bases, and 14 bases lay between the germline ends. CDR1 and CDR2 (germline): SGHRS, YFSETQ. CDR3 length: 13 residues. CDR3 sequence (DNA): TGCGCCAGCAAGCCGGAGGGTCGGGATACGCAGTATTTT. Translated: CASKPEGRDTQYF.

This clone was observed a handful of times. This sequence joins TRBV19 and TRBJ2-6, with D perhaps matching TRBD1 (6 bases). Germline V lookup: CDR1 LNHDA, CDR2 SQIVND (reference sequence). The germline V and J ends were trimmed by 10 bases and 3 bases, with 16 bases remaining between them. This CDR3 region has 15 residues. The CDR3 bases are TGTGCCACTAGGGACATTCCAGGTGGGGCCAACGTCCTGACTTTC. It is translated as CATRDIPGGANVLTF.

The gene calls are TRBV23-1 and TRBJ2-1; TRBD1 agrees at 11 bases. TRBV23-1 is treated as an ORF (open reading frame) with a function not yet certain. The CDR3 spans 16 residues. V lost 0 bases to trimming and J lost 8 bases; unmatched junction nucleotides: 6. The CDR3 is CASSQSPGQGDHEQFF. CDR3 nucleotides: TGCGCCAGCAGTCAATCCCCGGGACAGGGGGACCATGAGCAGTTCTTC.

This clone was counted between two and nine times. The chain employs TRBV6-5 and TRBJ1-1, with D hard to call. Trimming removed 2 bases at V and 0 bases at J, with 7 bases between. This CDR3 contains 14 residues. The V gene's germline CDR1 is MNHEY and CDR2 SVGAGI. CDR3 bases: TGTGCCAGCAGTTACGGCATCATGAACACTGAAGCTTTCTTT. It translates to CASSYGIMNTEAFF.

This clone was recorded only once. For the CDR3, the DNA is TGTGCCAGTAGTCCCCCCCTTGGGCAGGGGGCCGAAGTAGATGGCTACACCTTC. This sequence encodes CASSPPLGQGAEVDGYTF. The V gene is TRBV19, the J gene TRBJ1-2; 8 bases are shared with TRBD1. The CDR3 spans 18 residues. Germline V gives CDR1 LNHDA, CDR2 SQIVND (reference sequence). The ends lost 5 bases at V and 6 bases at J; junction bases unmatched: 20.

This sequence joins TRBV10-3 and TRBJ2-7; 8 nucleotides match TRBD1. The V gene end was trimmed by 7 bases and the J gene end by 7 bases; junction bases not matched to a gene: 21. From germline, CDR1 is ENHRY and CDR2 SYGVKD. The CDR3 is 17 amino acids. In DNA form, the CDR3 reads TGTGCCATCACCGACCCCCCGACAGGGGCCCACAGAGGGGAGCAGTACTTC. This codes for CAITDPPTGAHRGEQYF.

The chain carries TRBV7-2 and TRBJ1-1, with unresolved D. The V end was cut by 5 bases, the J end by 5 bases, with 9 bases between. This CDR3 is built from 12 residues. Looked up from germline, CDR1 is SGHTA and CDR2 is FQGNSA. CDR3: CASSPGGTEAFF. Written as DNA, the CDR3 is TGTGCCAGCAGCCCGGGTGGGACTGAAGCTTTCTTT.

The chain has TRBV28 and TRBJ2-7, with a weak D call TRBD2 (5 bases). The length of the CDR3 is 15 residues. CDR1 is MDHEN, CDR2 SYDVKM, per germline. V lost 0 bases to trimming and J lost 1 base, with 10 bases between them. The CDR3 DNA follows: TGTGCCAGCAGTTTATGGAGAGGGAGTTCCTACGAGCAGTACTTC. It yields the protein CASSLWRGSSYEQYF.

This chain uses TRBV5-1 with TRBJ1-6; 10 bases map to TRBD1. Unmatched junction bases numbered 6, after V lost 3 bases and J lost 9 bases. Germline CDR1 reads SGHRS; CDR2 reads YFSETQ. The CDR3 sequence is 15 residues long. CDR3: CASSSVRTGGSPLHF. The CDR3 nucleotides read TGCGCCAGCAGCTCCGTTAGGACAGGGGGTTCACCCCTCCACTTT. The complete variable domain, with remaining parts taken from reference TRBV5-1 and TRBJ1-6, reads KAGVTQTPRYLIKTRGQQVTLSCSPISGHRSVSWYQQTPGQGLQFLFEYFSETQRNKGNFPGRFSGRQFSNSRSEMNVSTLELGDSALYLCASSSVRTGGSPLHFGNGTRLTVT.